These T cell receptor beta chains were read from a single sample in a study of blood T cell repertoires in COVID-19. This table comes from immunoSEQ multiplex PCR, and its TCRdb copy is limited to in-frame clones, with some not included. Among fewer than 350,000 clones, 70% to 90% were seen once, and the ten largest hold around 1%. The sequencing sample was made of PBMCs or T cells enriched from blood (not recorded which). These receptors were collected from a woman in her twenties or thirties who had recovered from COVID-19. The CDR3 runs from the conserved cysteine through the conserved F or W. A D gene is named only where the DNA matches it firmly. Size is omitted from some rows. Given values are once, few, many or a class for expanded clones.

-,-,TRBJ2-5,TRBV27,CASSFRSQETQYF,TGTGCCAGCAGTTTTAGGAGCCAAGAGACCCAGTACTTC
-,-,TRBJ1-1,TRBV10-2,CASSETADRTEAFF,TGCGCCAGCAGTGAGACGGCGGATAGGACTGAAGCTTTCTTT
TRBD1,-,TRBJ1-2,TRBV27,CASSYVTGGNYGYTF,TGTGCCAGCAGTTACGTAACAGGGGGTAACTATGGCTACACCTTC
TRBD2,few,TRBJ2-7,TRBV27,CASREEAGGLYEQYF,TGTGCCAGCAGGGAGGAAGCGGGAGGTCTCTACGAGCAGTACTTC
TRBD1,-,TRBJ1-1,TRBV27,CASSRGQGAAEAFF,TGTGCCAGCAGTCGGGGACAGGGGGCCGCTGAAGCTTTCTTT
TRBD1,-,TRBJ1-2,TRBV28,CASSFPDRVYGYTF,TGTGCCAGCAGCTTTCCTGACAGGGTCTATGGCTACACCTTC
-,few,TRBJ1-2,TRBV28,CASSLGPDYGYTF,TGTGCCAGCAGTTTGGGGCCAGACTATGGCTACACCTTC
TRBD1,once,TRBJ1-1,TRBV2,CAIRQGGTEAFF,TGTGCCATTCGACAGGGAGGAACTGAAGCTTTCTTT
TRBD1,-,TRBJ2-2,TRBV7-7,CASSPTGTGGRELFF,TGTGCTAGCAGCCCCACAGGGACAGGGGGACGGGAGCTGTTTTTT
-,-,TRBJ1-5,TRBV6-6,CASSSLGDYQPQHF,TGTGCCAGCAGTTCGTTGGGGGACTATCAGCCCCAGCATTTT
TRBD1,-,TRBJ2-2,TRBV6-4,CASSAGGQDTGELFF,TGTGCCAGCAGTGCAGGGGGACAGGACACCGGGGAGCTGTTTTTT
-,-,TRBJ1-1,TRBV20-1,CSASRGPGVGTEAFF,TGCAGTGCTAGTAGGGGCCCAGGGGTGGGCACTGAAGCTTTCTTT
TRBD2,-,TRBJ2-7,TRBV6-2/TRBV6-3,CASSYPGLQYF,TGTGCCAGCAGTTACCCGGGACTACAGTACTTC
-,-,TRBJ2-6,TRBV28,CASSFVLPGANVLTF,TGTGCCAGCAGTTTTGTTCTTCCCGGGGCCAACGTCCTGACTTTC
TRBD1,-,TRBJ2-7,TRBV13,CASTMGQGATYEQYF,TGTGCCAGCACTATGGGACAGGGCGCGACCTACGAGCAGTACTTC
-,-,TRBJ1-1,TRBV27,CASSTYRNMNTEAFF,TGTGCCAGCAGTACGTACAGAAACATGAACACTGAAGCTTTCTTT
TRBD1,-,TRBJ2-1,TRBV10-1,CASSDAGTGGYNEQFF,TGCGCCAGCAGTGATGCCGGGACAGGGGGATACAATGAGCAGTTCTTC
TRBD1,-,TRBJ1-2,TRBV5-1,CASSLDLRTGGPGYTF,TGCGCCAGCAGCTTGGATCTAAGGACAGGGGGCCCTGGCTACACCTTC
-,-,TRBJ1-2,TRBV2,CASSLPGLANYGYTF,TGTGCCAGCAGTCTACCAGGGTTGGCTAACTATGGCTACACCTTC